These T cell receptor beta chains were read from a single sample in a study of blood T cells in healthy people across ages. Using its own MiXCR run on the 5' RACE reads, TCRdb lists one record per CDR3 protein. The table shows some 900,000 distinct CDR3 sequences, with around 46% occurring only once. The sequencing input was blood. These receptors were collected from a man in his thirties or forties in good health. Each CDR3 is given with its conserved first and last residue. D genes are given only for firm matches. A clone size is listed for some rows: how often the clone was seen (once, few, many), or a class if it is expanded.

j_call d_call clone_size v_call cdr3_aa cdr3_nt
TRBJ2-2 - - TRBV6-1 CASIRTVNTGELFF TGTGCCAGCATTAGGACAGTGAACACCGGGGAGCTGTTTTTT
TRBJ1-4 - - TRBV7-9 CASSLGGFEEKLFF TGTGCCAGCAGCTTAGGAGGGTTCGAGGAAAAACTGTTTTTT
TRBJ2-4 - - TRBV12-3/TRBV12-4 CASSRPEILGGLAKNIQYF TGTGCCAGCAGCCGACCCGAAATACTAGGCGGGTTAGCCAAAAACATTCAGTACTTC
TRBJ2-1 TRBD1 - TRBV4-1 CASRDGQGNWNEQFF TGCGCCAGCAGAGACGGACAGGGGAATTGGAATGAGCAGTTCTTC
TRBJ2-2 - - TRBV9 CASSVGPGELFF TGTGCCAGCAGCGTAGGCCCCGGGGAGCTGTTTTTT
TRBJ1-4 - - TRBV6-1 CASSEYGFGGEKLFF TGTGCCAGCAGTGAATATGGCTTCGGCGGTGAAAAACTGTTTTTT
TRBJ1-2 TRBD1 - TRBV12-3/TRBV12-4 CASSPGQGTYGYTF TGTGCCAGCAGCCCCGGACAGGGAACCTATGGCTACACCTTC
TRBJ2-1 - - TRBV19 CATLGAAYNEQFF TGTGCCACCCTTGGGGCGGCGTACAATGAGCAGTTCTTC
TRBJ2-4 - - TRBV20-1 CSADGPGQNIQYF TGCAGTGCTGACGGGCCGGGACAAAACATTCAGTACTTC
TRBJ2-1 TRBD1 - TRBV20-1 CSARVGTGGNEQFF TGCAGTGCTAGGGTCGGGACAGGGGGGAATGAGCAGTTCTTC
TRBJ2-4 TRBD1 few TRBV28 CACRIAPGQGAYEQYF TGTGCCTGCAGGATAGCCCCCGGACAGGGGGCATATGAGCAGTACTTC
TRBJ1-6 TRBD1 few TRBV6-1 CASSEGTGDNSPLHF TGTGCCAGCAGTGAAGGGACAGGGGATAATTCACCCCTCCACTTT
TRBJ2-7 TRBD1 - TRBV12-3/TRBV12-4 CASSSTGALTIYEQYF TGTGCCAGCAGTTCTACAGGGGCCCTAACTATCTACGAGCAGTACTTC
TRBJ2-2 TRBD2 once TRBV20-1 CSARGLAGGANTGELFF TGCAGTGCAAGAGGGCTAGCGGGGGGTGCGAACACCGGGGAGCTGTTTTTT
TRBJ2-1 - many TRBV4-3 CASSQDVGTGVQFF TGCGCCAGCAGCCAAGACGTCGGTACAGGCGTGCAGTTCTTC
TRBJ2-7 - few TRBV20-1 CSAGGQSYEQYF TGCAGTGCGGGTGGGCAGTCCTACGAGCAGTACTTC
TRBJ1-2 TRBD1 few TRBV4-2 CASSQHSKQGYGYTF TGTGCCAGCAGCCAGCACTCCAAACAGGGGTATGGCTACACCTTC